Below, 30 T cell receptor beta chains from the same sample are listed, as sequenced in a study of tumor-infiltrating lymphocytes in primary liver carcinoma. TCR beta cDNA was reverse-transcribed from around 0.55 ug of total RNA. The reaction used a constant-region primer and ProtoScript II reverse transcriptase. Modified slightly, ARM-PCR produced TCR beta libraries over three nested multiplex PCR rounds. TRBV1-TRBV30 forward primers paired with a C-beta reverse primer drove the first two PCR rounds, approximately 11 cycles each. TCRdb used MiXCR to reprocess the multiplex PCR reads, holding one entry per CDR3 protein. The table has 100,000 to 150,000 distinct CDR3 sequences, approximately 64% seen once. The tissue used was unsorted bulk material of roughly 17-34 mg. RNA and DNA were co-extracted from it with the AllPrep DNA/RNA mini kit. The sample consisted of liver tumor tissue from sampling region 3. As to subset: tumor region T3, left-lateral pole. The receptors originated from a woman aged 55-69 years with primary liver carcinoma and hepatitis B virus infection.

There are many counts of this clonotype. The rearrangement links TRBV29-1 to TRBJ1-2; no definite D call. Trimming pared 4 bases from V and 0 bases from J, leaving 9 bases between. CDR3 length: 13 amino acids. The germline gives CDR1 SQVTM, CDR2 ANQGSEA. The CDR3 DNA is TGCAGCGTTGGTAGGGAAGCTAACTATGGCTACACCTTC. Its translation: CSVGREANYGYTF.

The chain combines TRBV13 with TRBJ1-1; D gene uncertain. V was cut by 3 bases and J by 7 bases, with 15 bases left in between. Germline-derived CDR1 and CDR2 are PRHDT and FYEKMQ (reference sequence). The CDR3 consists of 14 residues. The CDR3 bases are TGTGCCAGCAGCTTCCGACAAGGGAGTATTGAAGCTTTCTTT. It is translated as CASSFRQGSIEAFF.

With respect to this clonotype: Its ends do not fully match the called genes, so a read error is possible. The chain joins TRBV11-2 to TRBJ2-7; TRBD1 might be the D (6 bases). Germline CDR1 is SGHAT and CDR2 is FQNNGV. The CDR3 has 12 residues. The CDR3 sequence: CANSLGGYEQYF. The CDR3 nucleotides are TGTGCCAACAGCTTAGGGGGCTACGAGCAGTACTTC.

This clonotype was detected only a few times. The J gene is TRBJ1-1, the V gene TRBV5-4, with 7 nucleotides matching TRBD1. J was trimmed by 3 bases and V by 4 bases; bases with no gene match: 9. Germline values: CDR1 SGHNT, CDR2 YYREEE (reference sequence). The CDR3 sequence is 15 residues long. The CDR3 loop reads CASSPGQDRDTEAFF. CDR3 nucleotides: TGTGCCAGCAGCCCTGGACAGGACCGGGACACTGAAGCTTTCTTT. The full variable domain, in which reference TRBV5-4 and TRBJ1-1 provide the parts outside the CDR3, is ETGVTQSPTHLIKTRGQQVTLRCSSQSGHNTVSWYQQALGQGPQFIFQYYREEENGRGNFPPRFSGLQFPNYSSELNVNALELDDSALYLCASSPGQDRDTEAFFGQGTRLTVV.

The genes are TRBV7-9 and TRBJ2-2, with D tentatively TRBD2 (5 bases). The CDR3 length is 14 residues. V shed 4 bases and J shed 6 bases, with 12 bases lying between them. Germline V CDR1 and CDR2: SEHNR, FQNEAQ (reference sequence). This CDR3 reads CASSWGVTAGELFF. As DNA, the CDR3 is TGTGCCAGCAGCTGGGGAGTAACGGCCGGGGAGCTGTTTTTT.

A remark on this clonotype: One junction end does not reproduce the germline sequence, and a read error may be involved. This chain joins TRBV11-2 and TRBJ2-2; no clear D. The CDR3 is 15 residues long. Germline-derived CDR1 and CDR2 are SGHAT and FQNNGV. CDR3 protein: CDSSLDVWATGELFF. In nucleotides, the CDR3 is TGTGACAGCAGCTTAGATGTTTGGGCGACTGGGGAACTGTTTTTT.

About this clonotype: Germline is not matched at one junction end, which may reflect a read error. The CDR3 is CASMKPGLAKLYEHYF. The CDR3 coding sequence is TGTGCCAGCATGAAACCGGGGCTAGCGAAGCTCTACGAGCACTACTTC. This chain uses TRBV11-2 with TRBJ2-7, with D possibly matching TRBD2 (6 bases). The length of the CDR3 is 16 residues. Germline lookup yields CDR1 SGHAT and CDR2 FQNNGV.

The J gene is TRBJ2-5, the V gene TRBV11-3; TRBD2 aligns across 7 bases. Germline V gene lookup returns CDR1 SGHNT and CDR2 YENEEA. Losses at the gene ends were 5 bases for V and 5 bases for J; bases not matched to a gene: 11. The CDR3 totals 15 residues. CDR3 loop: CASSQTQRGWETQYF. The CDR3 coding sequence is TGTGCCAGCAGCCAGACCCAGCGGGGCTGGGAGACCCAGTACTTC. Full variable domain (remainder filled in from reference TRBV11-3 and TRBJ2-5): EAGVVQSPRYKIIEKKQPVAFWCNPISGHNTLYWYLQNLGQGPELLIRYENEEAVDDSQLPKDRFSAERLKGVDSTLKIQPAELGDSAVYLCASSQTQRGWETQYFGPGTRLLVL.

Concerning this clonotype: A read error may produce the germline difference seen at one junction end. The chain carries TRBV11-2 and TRBJ1-1; D is undetermined. Per the germline V gene, CDR1 is SGHAT and CDR2 is FQNNGV. The CDR3 has 12 amino acids. The CDR3 protein is CSSSSIQAEAFF. CDR3 in DNA: TGTTCCAGCAGCTCTATACAAGCTGAAGCTTTCTTT.

Remarks on this clonotype: A read error may explain this, as a much larger clone is one base away. The chain employs TRBV4-1 and TRBJ2-1, with TRBD1 as a possible D gene (6 bases). V lost 0 bases and J 2 bases, leaving 14 bases between the germline ends. The germline CDR1 and CDR2 sequences are MGHRA and YSYEKL. This CDR3 region has 17 residues. Written as DNA, the CDR3 is TGCGCCAGCAGCCAAGATGGGGCAGGGGCTCCCTACAATGAGCAGTTCTTC. Amino acids: CASSQDGAGAPYNEQFF.

A word on this clonotype: Germline and junction disagree at one end, which may indicate a read error. V is TRBV6-6 and J is TRBJ2-7; D possibly corresponds to TRBD2 (7 bases). The CDR3 has 15 amino acids. CDR1 is MNHNY and CDR2 is SVGAGI in the germline V gene (reference sequence). The CDR3 sequence is CSSRQERSGDYEQYF. In nucleotides, the CDR3 is TGTTCCAGCAGACAGGAAAGGTCTGGGGACTACGAGCAATACTTC.

This clonotype is termed medium-sized. The rearrangement links TRBV10-3 to TRBJ2-7; D uncertain. Germline CDR1 ENHRY, CDR2 SYGVKD. CDR3 length: 12 amino acids. V was clipped by 4 bases and J by 2 bases, with 6 bases between them. The CDR3 spells CAISANPYEQYF. As DNA, the CDR3 is TGTGCCATCAGTGCCAACCCCTACGAGCAGTACTTC.

This clonotype has ten or more counts. CDR3 sequence: CASSLDLAGTNTEAFF. CDR3 DNA: TGTGCCAGCAGCTTAGATTTGGCAGGAACGAACACTGAAGCTTTCTTT. This chain connects TRBV11-2 to TRBJ1-1; D unclear. V dropped 0 bases and J dropped 1 base, with 12 bases sitting between them. The V gene's germline CDR1 is SGHAT and CDR2 FQNNGV. This CDR3 comprises 16 residues.

This chain joins TRBV11-2 and TRBJ2-3, with D maybe TRBD2 (6 bases). V was clipped by 4 bases and J by 2 bases, with 19 bases between them. This CDR3 spans 17 amino acids. Germline CDR1 and CDR2: SGHAT and FQNNGV. In DNA, the CDR3 is TGTGCCAGCAGCTCCGCGGGTGGCGGGAACCCCACAGATACGCAGTATTTT. The encoded protein is CASSSAGGGNPTDTQYF.

The V and J genes are TRBV4-2 and TRBJ2-1; 8 bases match TRBD2. Germline assignment: CDR1 LGHNA and CDR2 YNFKEQ. V lost 10 bases and J lost 8; bases outside the gene matches: 22. The CDR3 is made up of 17 amino acids. For the CDR3, the DNA is TGTGCCATCAACCAAGATGCGCGGGAGGTCCGGGTGGATGAGCAGTTCTTC. As protein: CAINQDAREVRVDEQFF.

The chain links TRBV11-2 to TRBJ2-7; 7 bases fit TRBD1. The junction had 14 bases not matched to a gene; V was cut back by 8 bases and J by 4 bases. From germline, CDR1 is SGHAT and CDR2 FQNNGV. CDR3 size: 15 residues. As DNA, the CDR3 is TGTGCCAGCGACTCTCACCAGGGACAGATTTACGAGCAGTACTTC. It encodes CASDSHQGQIYEQYF. Full variable domain (rest looked up from reference TRBV11-2 and TRBJ2-7): EAGVAQSPRYKIIEKRQSVAFWCNPISGHATLYWYQQILGQGPKLLIQFQNNGVVDDSQLPKDRFSAERLKGVDSTLKIQPAKLEDSAVYLCASDSHQGQIYEQYFGPGTRLTVT.

This clonotype was seen a few times. V and J are TRBV27 and TRBJ2-1; D is unresolved. Trimming removed 5 bases from V and 0 bases from J, with 11 bases in between. The CDR3 length is 15 residues. Germline V gene sequence: CDR1 MNHEY, CDR2 SMNVEV (reference sequence). The CDR3 protein is CASSPDVTSYNEQFF. For the CDR3, the DNA is TGTGCCAGCAGTCCCGACGTTACCTCCTACAATGAGCAGTTCTTC.

The CDR3 nucleotides read TGTGCCAGCGGCTGGGGGATAACCGGTAACACTGAAGCTTTCTTT. Its protein is CASGWGITGNTEAFF. The chain uses TRBV11-3 and TRBJ1-1; D is perhaps TRBD1 (5 bases). Trimming removed 8 bases from V and 2 bases from J, with 18 bases in between. Germline lookup yields CDR1 SGHNT and CDR2 YENEEA. The length of the CDR3 is 15 residues.

Regarding this clonotype: A much bigger clone sits one base away, suggesting this may be a read error. The chain has TRBV5-1 and TRBJ2-7; either TRBD1 or TRBD2 may supply D (6 bases each). Per the germline V gene, CDR1 is SGHRS and CDR2 is YFSETQ. Trimming stripped 4 bases from V and 2 bases from J, with 19 bases between. There are 16 residues in the CDR3. CDR3 DNA: TGCGCCAGCAGCCTAACTAGGGGGGCCAATACCTACGAGCAGTACTTC. Translated, it gives CASSLTRGANTYEQYF.

The chain has TRBV11-3 and TRBJ2-1; 8 positions agree with TRBD2. V lost 3 bases and J lost 10; bases outside the gene matches: 17. The CDR3 runs to 17 residues. Germline CDR1 reads SGHNT; CDR2 reads YENEEA. The DNA for the CDR3 is TGTGCCAGCAGCTTGGGTCGGGGGGGGTGGGGTGTCGAGGAGCAGTTCTTC. Protein: CASSLGRGGWGVEEQFF.

A note on this clonotype: Given a much more abundant clone one base away, this may be a read error. This chain connects TRBV10-1 to TRBJ2-4; maybe TRBD1 (7 bases). Germline values: CDR1 WNHNN, CDR2 SYGVQD (reference sequence). The CDR3 has 13 amino acids. The V and J ends lost 0 bases and 15 bases respectively, with 15 bases between them. This chain's CDR3 is CASSESGGQIRYF. CDR3 nucleotides: TGCGCCAGCAGTGAGTCGGGGGGACAGATACGGTACTTC.

For this clonotype: At one end, the junction sequence differs from germline, possibly due to a read error. This chain links TRBV11-3 with TRBJ2-2, with D uncertain. CDR1 is SGHNT and CDR2 is YENEEA in the germline V gene. The CDR3 contains 16 residues. The CDR3 region is CASSLVGAGDTGELFF. The CDR3 DNA is TGTGCCAGCAGCTTAGTAGGTGCAGGTGACACCGGTGAGCTGTTTTTT.

With respect to this clonotype: The conserved phenylalanine or tryptophan is not found at the CDR3 terminus, so this likely reflects a read error. The chain carries TRBV15 and TRBJ2-3; 7 bases match TRBD2. The CDR3 is made up of 17 amino acids. Germline V gene sequence: CDR1 LNHNV, CDR2 YYDKDF (reference sequence). Germline trimming cut 3 bases from V and 3 bases from J; bases unmatched to any gene: 12. The CDR3 is CATSSPLGGSKTDTQYH. The DNA for the CDR3 is TGTGCCACCAGCAGTCCCCTCGGCGGGAGTAAAACAGATACGCAGTATCAT.

This clonotype was counted ten times or more. This sequence joins TRBV5-6 and TRBJ2-3; the D is unclear. Trimming cost V 1 base and J 0 bases, with 12 bases left between them. Germline V CDR1 and CDR2: SGHDT, YYEEEE. This CDR3 region has 16 residues. As DNA, the CDR3 is TGTGCCAGCAGCTTGTTAGGCACCTCTAGCACAGATACGCAGTATTTT. The encoded protein is CASSLLGTSSTDTQYF.

As regards this clonotype: At one end, the junction sequence differs from germline, possibly due to a read error. V gene TRBV28 combines with J gene TRBJ2-2; no definite D call. Germline V gene data show CDR1 as MDHEN and CDR2 as SYDVKM. This CDR3 contains 16 residues. CDR3 coding DNA: TGTGCCAGCAGTCTCTCCTTCGACTCGAACACCGTGGAGCTGTTTTTT. As protein: CASSLSFDSNTVELFF.

This clonotype was found a few times. This chain connects TRBV28 to TRBJ2-2; D remains ambiguous. V was shortened by 3 bases and J by 2 bases, with 7 bases between the two germline ends. From germline, CDR1 is MDHEN and CDR2 SYDVKM. This CDR3 comprises 14 residues. The CDR3 sequence: CASSFGGNTGELFF. CDR3 bases: TGTGCCAGCAGTTTCGGCGGAAACACCGGGGAGCTGTTTTTT.

A note on this clonotype: Being one base from a much bigger clone, this may be a read error. The conserved closing phenylalanine or tryptophan is absent in this CDR3, likely reflecting a read error. V usage is TRBV30 and J usage is TRBJ1-2; D gene unclear. Trimming left V 2 bases short and J 5 bases short, with 12 bases between. The germline V gene has CDR1 GTSNPN and CDR2 SVGIG (reference sequence). The CDR3 loop spans 13 amino acids. The CDR3 DNA is TGTGCCTGGAGTATGGCGGGCCTATATGGCTACACCCTC. It is translated as CAWSMAGLYGYTL.

The sample holds a few counts of this clonotype. This CDR3 reads CASSLDLYEQYF. The CDR3 DNA reads TGCGCCAGCAGCTTGGACTTATACGAGCAGTACTTC. The chain carries TRBV5-1 and TRBJ2-7; D gene ambiguous. Germline V gene sequence: CDR1 SGHRS, CDR2 YFSETQ. The germline V and J ends were trimmed by 0 bases and 4 bases, with 5 bases remaining between them. The CDR3 loop spans 12 amino acids.

The V call is TRBV20-1, the J call TRBJ2-5; D unclear. V was pared by 0 bases and J by 9 bases, with 8 bases between. The CDR3 loop spans 11 amino acids. Germline assignment: CDR1 DFQATT and CDR2 SNEGSKA (reference sequence). The CDR3, as DNA: TGCAGTGCTAGAGATATGGTCTCCCAGTACTTC. It yields the protein CSARDMVSQYF.

The chain links TRBV6-2 or TRBV6-3 to TRBJ2-1; D unresolved. CDR1 is MNHEY and CDR2 is SVGEGT in the germline V gene. The length of the CDR3 is 13 residues. Deletions cut 7 bases from V and 4 bases from J, with 11 bases between. CDR3 amino acids: CASTPKAYNEQFF. The CDR3 DNA reads as TGTGCCAGCACCCCCAAAGCTTACAATGAGCAGTTCTTC.